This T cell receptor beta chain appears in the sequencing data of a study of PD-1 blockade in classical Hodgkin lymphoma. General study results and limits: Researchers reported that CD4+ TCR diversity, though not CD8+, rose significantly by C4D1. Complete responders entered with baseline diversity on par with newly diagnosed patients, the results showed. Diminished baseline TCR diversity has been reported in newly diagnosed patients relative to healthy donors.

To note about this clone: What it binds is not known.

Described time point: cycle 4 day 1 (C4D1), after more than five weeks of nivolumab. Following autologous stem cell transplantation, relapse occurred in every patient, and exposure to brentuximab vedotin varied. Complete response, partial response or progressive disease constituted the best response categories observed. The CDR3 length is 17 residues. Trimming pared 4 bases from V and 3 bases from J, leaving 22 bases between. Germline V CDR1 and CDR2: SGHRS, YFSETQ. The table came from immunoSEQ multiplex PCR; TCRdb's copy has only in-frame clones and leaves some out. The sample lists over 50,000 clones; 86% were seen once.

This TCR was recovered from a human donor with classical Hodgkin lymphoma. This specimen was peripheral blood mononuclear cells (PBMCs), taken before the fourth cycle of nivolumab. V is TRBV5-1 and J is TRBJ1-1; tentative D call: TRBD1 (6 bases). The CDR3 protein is CASSPGGGGIRDTEAFF. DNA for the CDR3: TGCGCCAGCAGCCCGGGTGGGGGCGGAATCCGGGACACTGAAGCTTTCTTT.